This T cell receptor beta chain was sequenced for a study of shared clonotypes between healthy human individuals (dated by TCRdb to between 2020 and 2021). Turning to the overall study: The cohort comprised two women and a few men aged 18 to 49 years. Each donor's leukapheresis produced roughly between roughly 0.85 and 10 billion PBMCs. Different laboratories and diverse techniques were used to prepare libraries and sequence TCR repertoires, to increase sequencing depth and limit assay-specific biases. The study deeply sequenced blood TCR repertoires of about 5 healthy adults to estimate repertoire size and the extent of clonotype sharing between individuals. For each donor, CD4 naive and CD4 memory were each given three plates, CD8 naive was given two plates, and CD8 memory was given one plate.

The investigation overall reported the following: Sampling was restricted to blood, and TCR repertoires in tissue are likely to differ from TCR repertoires in blood. Because the study included only a small number of donors, the genetic and exposure-history diversity represented was limited. Roughly 5% of naive CD4, 3.5% of naive CD8, about 2.4% of memory CD4, and 0.4% of memory CD8 clonotypes were shared across several donors. Higher generation probabilities were observed for clonotypes shared by all four sorted-subset donors than for non-shared clonotypes. Incomplete sequencing was indicated by rarefaction of sorted-subset datasets, despite the large sequencing depth. Based on pairwise subsampling, the degree of clonotype sharing among donors was expected to be affected by sequencing depth. Estimated clonotype richness was generally larger for naive than for memory subsets.

The donors were healthy, HIV-negative adults with no recently reported acute infections or vaccinations. Every donor was a Caucasian adult living in Nashville, Tennessee, USA. CD4+ T cells were enriched through magnetic negative selection, after which naive cells were positively selected on CD45RA and the remaining negative fraction served as the memory subset. Blood was obtained by leukapheresis, after which PBMCs were separated by Ficoll-Histopaque density gradient centrifugation and cryopreserved in liquid nitrogen vapor phase. Analytical flow cytometry was used to check the purity and quantity of every magnetically sorted T cell population. Genomic DNA was isolated from each sorted fraction and quantified by UV absorbance on a Nanodrop 2000c. Concerning this clone: This receptor's antigen is unknown. Base quality data are lacking; no much larger clone is found one base away.

Using the deep immunoSEQ assay, TCR CDR3 regions were amplified from genomic DNA by multiplex PCR. Genomic DNA extracted from each cell subset was distributed evenly over all wells of several immunoSEQ 96-well plates, and each plate served as one replicate. For sorted subsets, 200 to 250 ng of genomic DNA, equivalent to roughly 33,000 T cell genomes, went into each replicate PCR. Purified libraries were quantified with a Qubit 3.0 fluorometer, sized on a Bioanalyzer 2100, and re-quantified with the KAPA Library Quantification kit. Every immunoSEQ 96-well plate was sequenced on a dedicated single-read 150-cycle Illumina NextSeq 550 flow cell. The paper's processing steps were these. Because the immunoSEQ output included only junctional sequences and no quality scores, the filtering could not be the same as the filtering used for full-length reads. Sequences were annotated with PyIR, a Python wrapper for IgBLAST v1.9, and V/J genes and CDR3 were assigned using IMGT germline references. Reads were filtered out if the reads had weak V/J assignments (E-value above 1e-6), no CDR3, stop codons, out-of-frame junctions, or ambiguous translated residues. V3J clonotypes were defined as sequences sharing an identical inferred V gene, J gene, and CDR3 amino acid sequence. The percentage overlap between two repertoires was calculated by dividing the number of shared unique clonotypes by the size of the smaller repertoire. RTK rarefaction, the Chao1 estimator, and Recon v2.1 estimates of unobserved clonotypes were used to assess repertoire richness. OLGA was used to compute generation probabilities for all TCRbeta clonotypes that the gDNA method yielded from several donors. TCRdb provides this immuneACCESS table in a form limited to in-frame rearrangements. Some clones are lacking; in checked studies, under half of them reflect an unresolved V gene, and why the rest are absent is not known. The DNA was the basis for D and trimming; V, J and clone size are from that table. This sample has over a million clones in its table, and around 97% of those were observed once. The ten most abundant clones make up more than 0.9% of the sample.

From the cysteine through the phenylalanine, the CDR3 covers 15 amino acids. The sequence is cut down to CDR3 DNA, 45 bases in frame from base 1. Trimming takes 2 bases from V and 5 bases from J, and the germline ends sit 15 bases apart. From a lookup of the germline V gene, CDR1 and CDR2 are SNHLY and FYNNEI. The receptor chain draws on TRBV2 and TRBJ1-1, with TRBD1 as a weak D call on 5 bases. The sequencing sample was made of naive CD4+ T cells sorted from blood. The cell subset or site label here, explained by the study, means: CD45RA+ positively selected. The TCR comes from a man between 25 and 39 years old in good health. The DNA sequence is given as TGTGCCAGCAGTGAACCAGGGCTCCCGAGGACTGAAGCTTTCTTT. It codes for CASSEPGLPRTEAFF.